This TCR beta chain was identified in a study of identical twins (dated by TCRdb to about 2016). Looking at the study overall: TCR alpha and beta repertoires from monozygotic twins, unrelated adults of various ages and cord blood were deep-sequenced to test whether fetal clonotypes persist. Replicate twin experiments were performed at different times using different library preparation protocols to rule out contamination.

The table lists this clonotype with many counts. It lacks a known antigen. Nothing much larger sits one base from this clone, and base qualities are not available. Every donor was a healthy Caucasian. The twin cohort comprised three pairs of female monozygotic twins, all aged roughly 18 to 30 years. Miltenyi CD45RO+ enrichment and human naive T-cell isolation kits were used to isolate memory (CD45RO+) and naive T cells from PBMC. Study-level results and caveats: Because the same donors could not be followed over many years, conclusions were based on cross-sectional statistical analysis. Abundant cord blood beta clonotypes carried fewer insertions; young adult naive repertoires showed a weaker similar trend, while memory repertoires showed none. Zero-insertion analyses could be partly confounded by invariant T cells such as MAIT and iNKT, although diverse VJ usage argued against such confounding for most clonotypes. Out-of-frame TCR alpha sharing in monozygotic twins was systematically underestimated by recombination models, whereas sharing between unrelated individuals was in agreement with the recombination models. The excess sharing between twins in beta out-of-frame sequences was weaker because fewer shared sequences reduced the signal-to-noise ratio. Compared with coincidental sharing between unrelated individuals, an excess of low generation-probability sequences was observed among out-of-frame TCR alpha sequences shared between twins.

Preparation of the library involved 5' RACE. Sequencing was carried out with an Illumina HiSeq 2000. Template switching introduced a universal primer binding site; the final cDNA contained a unique molecular identifier, enabling accurate counting of TCR cDNA molecules. Specific primers in the conserved constant-segment region were used to synthesize first-strand cDNA for TCR alpha and beta chains. To control for contamination, each cDNA library was double barcoded with a SMART-Mk sample barcode plus Illumina barcodes. TruSeq adapter sequences along with Illumina sample barcodes were introduced in two successive PCR steps. The Illumina HiSeq platform was used with custom primers to sequence TCR alpha and beta cDNA libraries. From the authors' description of their analysis: Raw reads were processed with MiGEC to extract unique molecular identifiers, and MiXCR was used to determine CDR3 positions. Recombination models were inferred per individual with the repgenHMM and IGoR tools using an EM algorithm. The analysis of shared clonotypes was done with the tcR package in R, with sharing normalized by the product of cloneset sizes. To study raw recombination without the effects of thymic and clonal selection, out-of-frame nonproductive sequences were analyzed. In TCRdb, the public reads were trimmed at Q25 with fastp and aligned with MiXCR, with productive beta chains retained. Every entry covers one CDR3 protein and lists the most common genes and DNA from its rows. The V and J calls here are based on TCRdb, not the publication. For this sample there are 310,000 or so distinct CDR3 sequences; under 9.5% appear just once. The ten top clones hold around 2.1% of the sample.

These data are also associated with another study on yellow fever vaccine responses in identical twins. As the second study states: The T cell response to vaccination in identical twins was reported by the authors to appear partly convergent and partly personalized. In the study, vaccine-responding T cell clones were precisely tracked in identical twins.

Sequencing was performed on memory (CD45RO+) T cells sorted from blood. The intended sense of this specimen's cell subset or site label: CD45RO+ enriched T cells. The TCR was taken from a woman aged 18-29 years in good health.

The CDR3 reads as follows: CASSSGSGGNSPLHF. Read as DNA, the sequence is TGTGCCAGCAGCTCCGGATCAGGGGGTAATTCACCCCTCCACTTT. Recombination joined TRBV28 with TRBJ1-6, and 7 junctional nucleotides match TRBD1. As encoded in the germline V gene, CDR1 is MDHEN while CDR2 is SYDVKM. Reading from cysteine to phenylalanine, the CDR3 counts 15 amino acids. Only CDR3 DNA remains: 45 bases, in frame from the first base. V is cut back by 6 bases and J by 6 bases, with 8 bases in the junction unmatched.